A single sample is the source of the 15 T cell receptor beta chains below, sequenced in a study of PD-1 blockade in classical Hodgkin lymphoma. Regarding time point: cycle 4 day 1 (C4D1), after 5 to 7 weeks of nivolumab. Each patient relapsed following autologous stem cell transplantation, and prior brentuximab vedotin exposure differed. Assay: immunoSEQ multiplex PCR; the TCRdb copy retains only in-frame clones and omits some. The repertoire holds tens of thousands of clones, with roughly 71% as singletons. Here the sequenced sample was peripheral blood mononuclear cells (PBMCs), taken before the fourth cycle of nivolumab. These receptors were collected from a human donor with classical Hodgkin lymphoma.

This clone qualifies as medium-sized. The V gene is TRBV5-1, the J gene TRBJ1-1, with 9 bases lining up with TRBD1. CDR1 is SGHRS, CDR2 YFSETQ, per germline. The V segment lost 4 bases and the J segment 6 bases; nucleotides outside the gene matches: 10. The CDR3 extends over 15 amino acids. CDR3 DNA sequence: TGCGCCAGCAGCGAATCGGACAGGGGCGTAGCTGAAGCTTTCTTT. This encodes CASSESDRGVAEAFF.

The chain combines TRBV2 with TRBJ2-1, with D possibly being TRBD2 (7 bases). V lost 5 bases and J 8 bases, leaving 19 bases between the germline ends. Looked up from germline, CDR1 is SNHLY and CDR2 is FYNNEI. The CDR3 has 15 amino acids. This CDR3 reads CASSQQGSGLDEQFF. The CDR3 DNA follows: TGTGCCAGCAGTCAACAGGGTTCCGGACTAGATGAGCAGTTCTTC.

This chain connects TRBV6-4 to TRBJ2-3; 7 nucleotides align to TRBD1. Losses at the gene ends were 3 bases for V and 2 bases for J; bases not matched to a gene: 5. Germline CDR1 reads MRHNA; CDR2 reads SNTAGT. This CDR3 spans 15 amino acids. CDR3 nucleotides: TGTGCCAGCAGTGAAGACAGGGAAGTCACAGATACGCAGTATTTT. This gives the protein CASSEDREVTDTQYF.

The CDR3, as DNA: TGCAGCGTTGAAGACAGCTCTGGGGCCAACGTCCTGACTTTC. It is translated as CSVEDSSGANVLTF. The gene calls are TRBV29-1 and TRBJ2-6; D is uncertain. Per germline, CDR1 SQVTM and CDR2 ANQGSEA. CDR3 size: 14 residues. Trimming took off 0 bases at V and 0 bases at J, with 3 bases between the two ends.

The chain uses TRBV7-6 and TRBJ2-7; 7 bases agree with TRBD2. The CDR3 loop spans 15 amino acids. The trim removed 5 bases at V and 3 bases at J, leaving 10 bases unmatched. Per germline, CDR1 SGHVS and CDR2 FNYEAQ. The CDR3 DNA is TGTGCCAGCAGCAAATCGGCGGGAGTCGACTACGAGCAGTACTTC. Amino acids: CASSKSAGVDYEQYF.

The V and J genes are TRBV4-2 and TRBJ1-2; 11 nucleotides align to TRBD1. With V trimmed by 5 bases and J by 0 bases, 2 bases remained unmatched. Germline V lookup: CDR1 LGHNA, CDR2 YNFKEQ. The CDR3 contains 15 residues. CDR3 residues: CASSSGQGANYGYTF. In nucleotides, the CDR3 is TGTGCCAGCAGCTCGGGACAGGGGGCTAACTATGGCTACACCTTC.

This clone is medium-sized (0.01 to 0.1%) in the sample. This chain links TRBV7-9 with TRBJ1-1; no clear D. Per germline, CDR1 SEHNR and CDR2 FQNEAQ (reference sequence). V gave up 0 bases and J gave up 0 bases, with 8 bases separating them. The length of the CDR3 is 15 residues. DNA for the CDR3: TGTGCCAGCAGCTTAGCGGAAGGAATGAACACTGAAGCTTTCTTT. It yields the protein CASSLAEGMNTEAFF.

The V and J genes are TRBV28 and TRBJ2-3; D is undetermined. The CDR3 runs to 14 residues. Trimming left V 10 bases short and J 4 bases short, with 18 bases between. The germline V gene encodes CDR1 MDHEN and CDR2 SYDVKM. CDR3 loop: CATLGRPNSDTQYF. The CDR3 DNA reads TGTGCCACCTTAGGAAGGCCTAATTCAGATACGCAGTATTTT.

The CDR3 coding sequence is TGTGCCAGCAGTGATCCGGGACAGTCCACCGGGGAGCTGTTTTTT. It yields the protein CASSDPGQSTGELFF. V usage is TRBV6-6 and J usage is TRBJ2-2; 7 bases fit TRBD1. The CDR3 totals 15 residues. V trimming: 5 bases; J trimming: 4 bases; junction bases outside the gene matches: 7. In germline, CDR1 is MNHNY, CDR2 SVGAGI (reference sequence).

This clone is classed as large. This chain links TRBV6-6 with TRBJ2-5, with D maybe TRBD2 (6 bases). Germline values: CDR1 MNHNY, CDR2 SVGAGI (reference sequence). The V and J ends lost 4 bases and 12 bases respectively, with 12 bases between them. The CDR3 loop spans 11 amino acids. Here the CDR3 reads CASSSAGWEYF. The CDR3 DNA reads as TGTGCCAGCAGTTCCGCGGGGTGGGAGTACTTC.

CDR3 in DNA: TGTGCCAGCACCGGGACTATAAATTACGAGCAGTACTTC. Its translation is CASTGTINYEQYF. The rearrangement uses TRBV6-5 and TRBJ2-7; 7 nucleotides line up with TRBD2. CDR1 MNHEY and CDR2 SVGAGI come from the germline V gene. The CDR3 has 13 residues. Unmatched junction bases numbered 7, after V lost 7 bases and J lost 4 bases.

This clone was observed a handful of times. V and J are TRBV2 and TRBJ1-1, with D unresolved. The CDR3 has 13 amino acids. Trimming took off 8 bases at V and 1 base at J, with 11 bases between the two ends. Germline V lookup: CDR1 SNHLY, CDR2 FYNNEI. The CDR3 nucleotides are TGTGCCAGCCGGCGTAGGGCGAACACTGAAGCTTTCTTT. Translation: CASRRRANTEAFF.

This chain uses TRBV5-1 with TRBJ2-3, with 7 bases aligning to TRBD1. J lost 2 bases, V lost 4 bases, and 7 bases had no gene match. From germline, CDR1 is SGHRS and CDR2 YFSETQ. The CDR3 contains 15 residues. The CDR3 protein is CASSPRGTATDTQYF. CDR3 bases: TGCGCCAGCAGCCCCCGAGGGACAGCCACAGATACGCAGTATTTT.

This rearrangement joins TRBV9 to TRBJ1-4; TRBD1 matches 8 bases. V gave up 4 bases and J gave up 2 bases; unmatched junction bases: 4. This CDR3 spans 15 amino acids. CDR1 is SGDLS and CDR2 is YYNGEE in the germline V gene. The CDR3 DNA reads as TGTGCCAGCAGCAGACGACAGGGGACTAATGAAAAACTGTTTTTT. Protein: CASSRRQGTNEKLFF.

Sample share makes this clone medium-sized. This sequence joins TRBV5-1 and TRBJ2-1; 9 nucleotides match TRBD1. In germline, CDR1 is SGHRS, CDR2 YFSETQ. This CDR3 is built from 15 residues. V trimming: 0 bases; J trimming: 4 bases; junction bases outside the gene matches: 2. The CDR3 DNA reads TGCGCCAGCAGCTTGGAGGACAGGGGTTACAATGAGCAGTTCTTC. Amino acid sequence: CASSLEDRGYNEQFF.